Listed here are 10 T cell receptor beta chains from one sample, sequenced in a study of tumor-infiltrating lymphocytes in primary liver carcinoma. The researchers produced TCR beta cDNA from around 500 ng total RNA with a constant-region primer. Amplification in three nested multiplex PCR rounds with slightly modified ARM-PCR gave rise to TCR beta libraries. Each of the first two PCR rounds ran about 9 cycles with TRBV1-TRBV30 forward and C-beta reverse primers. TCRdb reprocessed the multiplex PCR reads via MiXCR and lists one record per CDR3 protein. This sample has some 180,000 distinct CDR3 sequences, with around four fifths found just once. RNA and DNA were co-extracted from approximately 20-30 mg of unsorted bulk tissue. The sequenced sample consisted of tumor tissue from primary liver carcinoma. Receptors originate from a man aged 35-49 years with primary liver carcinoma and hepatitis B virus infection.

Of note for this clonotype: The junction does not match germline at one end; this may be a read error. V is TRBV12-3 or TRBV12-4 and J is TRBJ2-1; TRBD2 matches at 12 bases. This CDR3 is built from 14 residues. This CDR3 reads CVSLSSGRAGKQFF. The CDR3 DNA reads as TGTGTCAGCCTCTCTAGCGGGAGGGCGGGGAAGCAGTTCTTC.

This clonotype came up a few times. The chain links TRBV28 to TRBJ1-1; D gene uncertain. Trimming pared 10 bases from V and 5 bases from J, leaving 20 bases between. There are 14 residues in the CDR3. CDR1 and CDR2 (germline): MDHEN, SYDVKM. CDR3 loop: CANRLSKATTEAFF. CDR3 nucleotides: TGTGCCAACAGACTCTCTAAAGCGACGACTGAAGCTTTCTTT. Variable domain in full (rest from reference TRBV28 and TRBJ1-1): DVKVTQSSRYLVKRTGEKVFLECVQDMDHENMFWYRQDPGLGLRLIYFSYDVKMKEKGDIPEGYSVSREKKERFSLILESASTNQTSMYLCANRLSKATTEAFFGQGTRLTVV.

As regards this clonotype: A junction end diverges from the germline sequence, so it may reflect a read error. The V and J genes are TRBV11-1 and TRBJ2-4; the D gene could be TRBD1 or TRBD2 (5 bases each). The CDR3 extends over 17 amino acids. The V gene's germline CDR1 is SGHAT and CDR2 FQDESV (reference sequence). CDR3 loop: CVSGFPGTSGTKNIQYF. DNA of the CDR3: TGTGTCAGCGGCTTTCCCGGGACGAGCGGCACCAAAAACATTCAGTACTTC.

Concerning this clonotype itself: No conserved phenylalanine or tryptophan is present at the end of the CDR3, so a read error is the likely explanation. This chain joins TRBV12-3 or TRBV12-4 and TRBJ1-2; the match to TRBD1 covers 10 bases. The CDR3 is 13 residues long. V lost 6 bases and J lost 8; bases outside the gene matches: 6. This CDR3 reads CASSPGQGDGYTI. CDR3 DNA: TGTGCCAGCAGCCCAGGACAGGGGGACGGCTACACCATC.

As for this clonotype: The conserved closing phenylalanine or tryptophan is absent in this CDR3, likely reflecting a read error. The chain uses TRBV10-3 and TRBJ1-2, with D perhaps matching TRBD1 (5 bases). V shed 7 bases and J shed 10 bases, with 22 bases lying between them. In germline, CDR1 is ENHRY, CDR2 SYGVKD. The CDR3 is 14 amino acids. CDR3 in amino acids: CAINVKRGGDDYTL. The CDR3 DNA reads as TGTGCCATCAATGTCAAGAGGGGAGGGGATGACTACACCCTC.

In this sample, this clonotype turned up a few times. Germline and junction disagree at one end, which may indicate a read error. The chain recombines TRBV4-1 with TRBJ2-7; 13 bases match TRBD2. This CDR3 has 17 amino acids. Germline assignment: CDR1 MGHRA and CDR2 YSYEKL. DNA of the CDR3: TGTGCCAGCATCCAGGAGAGGACTAGCGGGAGTGTTTACGAGCAGTACTTC. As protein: CASIQERTSGSVYEQYF.

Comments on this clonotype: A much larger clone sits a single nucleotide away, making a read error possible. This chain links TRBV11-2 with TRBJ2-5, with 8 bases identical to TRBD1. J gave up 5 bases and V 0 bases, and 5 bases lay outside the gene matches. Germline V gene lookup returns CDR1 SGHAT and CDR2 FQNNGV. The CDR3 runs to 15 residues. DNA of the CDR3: TGTGCCAGCAGCTTAGACAGGGGGCTTGTGGAGACCCAGTACTTC. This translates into CASSLDRGLVETQYF.

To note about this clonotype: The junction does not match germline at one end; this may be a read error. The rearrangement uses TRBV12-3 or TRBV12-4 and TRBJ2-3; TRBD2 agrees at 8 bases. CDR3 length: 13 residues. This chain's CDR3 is CASSTSGTDTQCF. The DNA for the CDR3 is TGTGCCAGCAGTACTAGCGGTACAGATACGCAGTGTTTT.

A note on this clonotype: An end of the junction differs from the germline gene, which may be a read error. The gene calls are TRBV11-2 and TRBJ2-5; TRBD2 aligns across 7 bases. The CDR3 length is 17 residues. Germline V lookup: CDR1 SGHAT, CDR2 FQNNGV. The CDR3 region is CVSSLGLSSGRDETQYF. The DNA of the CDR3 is TGTGTCAGCAGCTTAGGGCTGTCTAGCGGAAGGGATGAGACCCAGTACTTC.

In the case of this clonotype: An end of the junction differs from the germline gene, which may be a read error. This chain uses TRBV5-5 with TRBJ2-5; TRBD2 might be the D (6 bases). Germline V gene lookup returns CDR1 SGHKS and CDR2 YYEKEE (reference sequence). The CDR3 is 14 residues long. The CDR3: CACSLKTRGETQYF. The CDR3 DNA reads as TGTGCCTGCAGCTTGAAGACTAGGGGAGAGACCCAATACTTC. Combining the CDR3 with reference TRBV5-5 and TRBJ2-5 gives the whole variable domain DAGVTQSPTHLIKTRGQQVTLRCSPISGHKSVSWYQQVLGQGPQFIFQYYEKEERGRGNFPDRFSARQFPNYSSELNVNALLLGDSALYLCACSLKTRGETQYFGPGTRLLVL.